A selection of T cell receptor beta chains follows, all from one sample in a study of shared clonotypes between healthy human individuals. TCRdb's table, derived via immunoSEQ multiplex PCR, lists solely in-frame clones and lacks some. The sample consists of roughly 2.5 million clones, approximately 90% of them appearing once. The specimen was naive CD4+ T cells sorted from blood. All receptors derive from a man between 18 and 29 years old in good health. The CDR3 runs from the conserved cysteine through the conserved F or W. The D gene is left open where the match is weak. The listing skips clone size in some rows; elsewhere it reads once, few, many or a size class.

j_call	clone_size	v_call	d_call	cdr3_nt	cdr3_aa
TRBJ2-5	-	TRBV14	-	TGTGCCAGCAGCCAAGATCTGCCCACCCCCCAGTACTTC	CASSQDLPTPQYF
TRBJ1-1	-	TRBV6-5	-	TGTGCCAGCAGTTACGAGGTGGGAATGAACACTGAAGCTTTCTTT	CASSYEVGMNTEAFF
TRBJ2-7	-	TRBV15	-	TGTGCCACCAGCAGAGAAGGCGGGACCGTCTACGAGCAGTACTTC	CATSREGGTVYEQYF
TRBJ2-2	-	TRBV7-9	TRBD1	TGTGCCAGCAGCCGACCGGGACAGCGTGAAGGGGAGCTGTTTTTT	CASSRPGQREGELFF
TRBJ2-5	once	TRBV5-5	-	TGTGCCAGCAGCTCGACAGGCCAAGAGACCCAGTACTTC	CASSSTGQETQYF
TRBJ1-2	once	TRBV19	-	TGTGCCAGTAGTCGTCAGGGTTCGTCCTATGGCTACACCTTC	CASSRQGSSYGYTF
TRBJ2-1	once	TRBV6-5	-	TGTGCCAGCAGTTACTCGGGACTGGCATACAATGAGCAGTTCTTC	CASSYSGLAYNEQFF
TRBJ2-1	-	TRBV7-9	-	TGTGCCAGCAGCTCCCGGGGCAATGAGCAGTTCTTC	CASSSRGNEQFF
TRBJ2-2	-	TRBV29-1	TRBD2	TGCAGCGTTGGCGCTAGCGGGAGGGGAACCACCGGGGAGCTGTTTTTT	CSVGASGRGTTGELFF
TRBJ1-3	-	TRBV5-1	-	TGCGCCAGCAGCTTGGGGGCCCCTGGAAACACCATATATTTT	CASSLGAPGNTIYF
TRBJ2-1	-	TRBV27	-	TGTGCCAGCAGTTTCAGTAGGGGATCCTACAATGAGCAGTTCTTC	CASSFSRGSYNEQFF
TRBJ2-7	-	TRBV5-4	TRBD1	TGTGCCAGCAGCTCCGGGACAGGGAAATCTCACGAGCAGTACTTC	CASSSGTGKSHEQYF
TRBJ1-5	few	TRBV2	TRBD1	TGTGCCAGCAGTCCAGTCCCGGGACAGGCTATAGGGCCCCAGCATTTT	CASSPVPGQAIGPQHF
TRBJ1-5	-	TRBV14	-	TGTGCCAGCAGCCTCTTTAGGGGGGCGGCTCAGCCCCAGCATTTT	CASSLFRGAAQPQHF
TRBJ2-7	-	TRBV30	-	TGTGCCTGGAGATCACAGGGATACGAGCAGTACTTC	CAWRSQGYEQYF
TRBJ1-2	-	TRBV10-3	-	TGTGCCATCAGTGTGGGTGAAGGGATTAACTATGGCTACACCTTC	CAISVGEGINYGYTF
TRBJ2-3	-	TRBV6-6	TRBD2	TGTGCCACCGGGACTAGAAGTTCGTCAGATACGCAGTATTTT	CATGTRSSSDTQYF
TRBJ1-2	-	TRBV18	-	TGTGCCAGCTCACCCTCCGAGGATGCGGGCTACACCTTC	CASSPSEDAGYTF
TRBJ2-3	-	TRBV18	-	TGTGCCAGCTCACCAGGGGGGACAGATACGCAGTATTTT	CASSPGGTDTQYF
TRBJ2-3	once	TRBV5-1	TRBD2	TGCGCCAGCACCCCGGACGGGACTAGCGGAACAGATACGCAGTATTTT	CASTPDGTSGTDTQYF
TRBJ1-5	-	TRBV5-1	TRBD1	TGCGCCAGCAGTCGAACAGGGGATGGCAATCAGCCCCAGCATTTT	CASSRTGDGNQPQHF
TRBJ1-2	-	TRBV30	-	TGTGCCTGGAGTGTATTGCAGGGGACCTATGGCTACACCTTC	CAWSVLQGTYGYTF
TRBJ2-5	-	TRBV9	TRBD1	TGTGCCAGCAGCGCAAGGACAGGGGCATCGGAAGAGACCCAGTACTTC	CASSARTGASEETQYF
TRBJ2-7	-	TRBV6-6	-	TGTGCCAGCAGTTACCCAGGGACAGGGACTAGAGACGAGCAGTACTTC	CASSYPGTGTRDEQYF
TRBJ2-3	-	TRBV5-1	-	TGCGCCAGCAGCTTGGGGGGGACTCCAGATACGCAGTATTTT	CASSLGGTPDTQYF
TRBJ2-3	-	TRBV19	-	TGTGCCAGTAAAAGGTCCCAAAGCACAGATACGCAGTATTTT	CASKRSQSTDTQYF
TRBJ2-5	-	TRBV4-1	TRBD2	TGCGCCAGCAGCCAAGATCCGATGGGCGGGGGGGGCCCAGAGACCCAGTACTTC	CASSQDPMGGGGPETQYF
TRBJ1-6	-	TRBV27	-	TGTGCCAGCACTTCCTCCAAATATAATTCACCCCTCCACTTT	CASTSSKYNSPLHF
TRBJ2-3	once	TRBV6-1	TRBD2	TGTGCCAGCAAGGGACTAGCGCCTGACACAGATACGCAGTATTTT	CASKGLAPDTDTQYF
TRBJ2-7	-	TRBV30	-	TGTGCCTGGAGTGTCCGCAGGATAAACTACGAGCAGTACTTC	CAWSVRRINYEQYF
TRBJ2-3	-	TRBV18	TRBD1	TGTGCCAGCTCCTCCGGGACAGGGGGCGGAGGCACAGATACGCAGTATTTT	CASSSGTGGGGTDTQYF
TRBJ2-1	-	TRBV19	TRBD2	TGTGCCAGTAGTATAGGAACAGCGGGGGGGCAAACCTACAATGAGCAGTTCTTC	CASSIGTAGGQTYNEQFF
TRBJ2-5	-	TRBV25-1	-	TGTGCCAGCAGTTGGGGATTCGGGGAGACCCAGTACTTC	CASSWGFGETQYF
TRBJ2-7	-	TRBV28	-	TGTGCCAGCAGTTTAGGGCTCTCCTACGAGCAGTACTTC	CASSLGLSYEQYF
TRBJ2-7	-	TRBV7-4	TRBD2	TGTGCCAGCAGCTTTTCGGGACTAGCCACCTACGAGCAGTACTTC	CASSFSGLATYEQYF
TRBJ2-7	once	TRBV2	TRBD1	TGTGCCAGCAGGGTAGGACAGGGGGGCTACGAGCAGTACTTC	CASRVGQGGYEQYF
TRBJ1-1	-	TRBV18	TRBD1	TGTGCCAGCTCACGGACAGGGGAGAACACTGAAGCTTTCTTT	CASSRTGENTEAFF
TRBJ2-2	-	TRBV9	-	TGTGCCAGCAGCGTCGGGCTAGGTGCGAACACCGGGGAGCTGTTTTTT	CASSVGLGANTGELFF
TRBJ1-6	-	TRBV19	TRBD1	TGTGCCAGTAGTATCCCCGAAACGGACAGGGATGATTCACCCCTCCACTTT	CASSIPETDRDDSPLHF
TRBJ1-2	-	TRBV7-8	-	TGTGCCAGCAGCTTAGGATTCGGGGGGACCTATGGCTACACCTTC	CASSLGFGGTYGYTF
TRBJ2-7	-	TRBV28	-	TGTGCCAGCGGATCCGGGACGTACCCCTACGAGCAGTACTTC	CASGSGTYPYEQYF
TRBJ2-5	-	TRBV11-2	TRBD1	TGTGCCAGCACCTATACCAGGGGGCGCGGGGAGACCCAGTACTTC	CASTYTRGRGETQYF
TRBJ1-5	-	TRBV10-3	-	TGTGCCATTAGTCCCGGTTATCAGCCCCAGCATTTT	CAISPGYQPQHF
TRBJ2-1	-	TRBV6-1	TRBD2	TGTGCCAGCAGTGACAGTCTAGCGGGGACTGAGCAGTTCTTC	CASSDSLAGTEQFF
TRBJ2-5	-	TRBV5-1	-	TGCGCCAGCAGCTTCGGCTTCACGTGGGAGACCCAGTACTTC	CASSFGFTWETQYF
TRBJ2-2	-	TRBV4-1	TRBD2	TGCGCCAGCAGCCAAGTACTAGCGGGGGTGAACACCGGGGAGCTGTTTTTT	CASSQVLAGVNTGELFF
TRBJ1-4	-	TRBV5-8	TRBD1	TGTGCCAGCAGCTTTTCCGGGACAGGGGTTGAAAAACTGTTTTTT	CASSFSGTGVEKLFF
TRBJ2-5	-	TRBV9	TRBD2	TGTGCCAGCAGCGTAGAGGTGGGAGGGAAAGAGACCCAGTACTTC	CASSVEVGGKETQYF
TRBJ2-7	-	TRBV5-1	-	TGCGCCGCGAGCCTATCCTACGAGCAGTACTTC	CAASLSYEQYF
TRBJ1-5	-	TRBV5-1	-	TGCGCCAGCAGCTTGGATATAGATCAGCCCCAGCATTTT	CASSLDIDQPQHF
TRBJ1-5	-	TRBV29-1	TRBD1	TGCAGCGCAACTCAGACAGGGCTAGGCAATCAGCCCCAGCATTTT	CSATQTGLGNQPQHF
TRBJ2-7	-	TRBV5-1	-	TGCGCCAGCAGCCCGGGACAAACCGCGACCTACGAGCAGTACTTC	CASSPGQTATYEQYF
TRBJ2-7	-	TRBV19	-	TGTGCCAGTAGTATAGAGGTAGCGAGGGAGCAGTACTTC	CASSIEVAREQYF
TRBJ1-1	-	TRBV4-2	-	TGTGCCAGCAGCCAAGAAGGGCAGACTGAAGCTTTCTTT	CASSQEGQTEAFF
TRBJ2-7	-	TRBV6-6	-	TGTGCCAGCAGTAAGCAGAGGGGTCCCCCCTACGAGCAGTACTTC	CASSKQRGPPYEQYF